These 32 T cell receptor beta chains came from one sample sequenced in a study of identical twins. TCRdb re-analysed the 5' RACE reads in MiXCR, keeping a single row per CDR3 protein. The sample lists fewer than 500,000 distinct CDR3 sequences, over 11% seen once, with about 1% in the top ten. This sample was also put to use in a study of yellow fever vaccine responses in identical twins.

The sequenced material came from CD4+ T cells sorted from blood. Receptors originate from a woman aged 18-35 years in good health.

The chain carries TRBV5-1 and TRBJ2-7, with D possibly matching TRBD1 (5 bases). The CDR3 runs 13 residues. CDR1 and CDR2 (germline): SGHRS, YFSETQ. The V gene lost 3 bases and the J gene lost 2 bases, with 9 bases spanning the gap. The chain's CDR3 is CASSSGRAYEQYF. The CDR3 coding sequence is TGCGCCAGCAGCTCTGGCAGGGCCTACGAGCAGTACTTC.

V usage is TRBV7-2 and J usage is TRBJ2-7, with 7 bases aligning to TRBD1. CDR1 and CDR2 from the germline V gene are SGHTA and FQGNSA. Losses at the gene ends were 5 bases for V and 0 bases for J; bases not matched to a gene: 7. The CDR3 runs to 15 residues. The DNA of the CDR3 is TGTGCCAGCAGCCCCCGAGGACAGGTCTCCTACGAGCAGTACTTC. Protein product: CASSPRGQVSYEQYF.

The chain carries TRBV28 and TRBJ2-7; either TRBD1 or TRBD2 may supply D (5 bases each). Germline CDR1 is MDHEN and CDR2 is SYDVKM. The CDR3 has 16 residues. V gave up 2 bases and J gave up 1 base, with 15 bases separating them. The DNA of the CDR3 is TGTGCCAGCAGTTTACGAGCCGGGACGGTATCCTACGAGCAGTACTTC. This sequence encodes CASSLRAGTVSYEQYF. The whole variable domain, filled in from reference TRBV28 and TRBJ2-7, reads DVKVTQSSRYLVKRTGEKVFLECVQDMDHENMFWYRQDPGLGLRLIYFSYDVKMKEKGDIPEGYSVSREKKERFSLILESASTNQTSMYLCASSLRAGTVSYEQYFGPGTRLTVT.

This clonotype has at least ten counts. The V gene is TRBV6-5, the J gene TRBJ1-1, with a tentative D call TRBD1 (5 bases). Germline lookup yields CDR1 MNHEY and CDR2 SVGAGI. The length of the CDR3 is 13 residues. V was shortened by 4 bases and J by 1 base, with 7 bases between the two germline ends. CDR3 region: CASSWGPNTEAFF. CDR3 nucleotide sequence: TGTGCCAGCAGTTGGGGACCGAACACTGAAGCTTTCTTT.

V usage is TRBV7-8 and J usage is TRBJ1-5, with TRBD1 identical over 7 bases. The V segment lost 3 bases and the J segment 6 bases; nucleotides outside the gene matches: 8. CDR1 is SGHVS, CDR2 FQNEAQ, per germline. The CDR3 totals 15 residues. CDR3 in amino acids: CASSLGRGSGQPQHF. The CDR3 bases are TGTGCCAGCAGCTTGGGCAGGGGGTCGGGTCAGCCCCAGCATTTT.

V usage is TRBV20-1 and J usage is TRBJ2-2; 7 nucleotides agree with TRBD1. This CDR3 has 15 amino acids. V gave up 3 bases and J gave up 4 bases; unmatched junction bases: 8. From germline, CDR1 is DFQATT and CDR2 SNEGSKA (reference sequence). The CDR3: CSASSRGTVTGELFF. DNA for the CDR3: TGCAGTGCTAGTAGTCGTGGGACAGTCACCGGGGAGCTGTTTTTT.

This chain joins TRBV11-2 and TRBJ2-7, with 9 bases aligning to TRBD2. V lost 0 bases and J lost 11; bases outside the gene matches: 14. This CDR3 comprises 16 residues. Germline loops: CDR1 SGHAT, CDR2 FQNNGV. CDR3 DNA sequence: TGTGCCAGCAGCTTAGAAGGTAGCGGGGGCGCTGGGAAAGAGTACTTC. Its translation is CASSLEGSGGAGKEYF.

This clonotype occurred many times. The chain couples TRBV7-9 to TRBJ2-3; a possible D gene is TRBD2 (5 bases). V was clipped by 5 bases and J by 0 bases, with 15 bases between them. CDR1 SEHNR and CDR2 FQNEAQ come from the germline V gene (reference sequence). CDR3 length: 16 amino acids. CDR3 loop: CASSPRLSSSTDTQYF. The CDR3 coding sequence is TGTGCCAGCAGCCCTAGACTATCTTCTAGCACAGATACGCAGTATTTT.

The CDR3 spells CASSVTSGFWETQYF. The CDR3 bases are TGTGCCAGCAGCGTGACTAGCGGGTTTTGGGAGACCCAGTACTTC. The V call is TRBV7-9, the J call TRBJ2-5; 10 nucleotides align to TRBD2. Germline assignment: CDR1 SEHNR and CDR2 FQNEAQ (reference sequence). The CDR3 contains 15 residues. J gave up 5 bases and V 5 bases, and 8 bases lay outside the gene matches.

This clonotype was seen only a few times. The chain is built from TRBV7-2 and TRBJ1-5; TRBD1 aligns across 7 bases. The CDR3 spans 12 residues. The junction had 1 base not matched to a gene; V was cut back by 2 bases and J by 9 bases. CDR1 and CDR2 from the germline V gene are SGHTA and FQGNSA. CDR3 sequence (DNA): TGTGCCAGCAGCTTAAGGGGGCGGCCCCAGCATTTT. Encoded protein: CASSLRGRPQHF.

Ten or more counts support this clonotype. The chain links TRBV5-1 to TRBJ1-1; possibly TRBD1 for D (5 bases). Germline V gene sequence: CDR1 SGHRS, CDR2 YFSETQ. Trimming removed 4 bases at V and 8 bases at J, with 12 bases between. The CDR3 has 12 amino acids. The CDR3 loop is CASSAGTGEAFF. The DNA of the CDR3 is TGCGCCAGCAGCGCCGGGACGGGAGAAGCTTTCTTT.

The chain joins TRBV18 to TRBJ2-3; a weak D match, TRBD1 (5 bases). Germline values: CDR1 KGHSH, CDR2 LQKENI. This CDR3 contains 16 residues. Trimming took off 2 bases at V and 1 base at J, with 13 bases between the two ends. CDR3 region: CASSPWGNEGTDTQYF. The CDR3 coding sequence is TGTGCCAGCTCACCATGGGGCAACGAGGGCACAGATACGCAGTATTTT.

This clonotype was counted a few times. V and J are TRBV11-2 and TRBJ2-3; D is perhaps TRBD2 (5 bases). This CDR3 region has 13 residues. Deletions cut 7 bases from V and 7 bases from J, with 15 bases between. Germline assignment: CDR1 SGHAT and CDR2 FQNNGV. CDR3 region: CASKIPSGNTQYF. In nucleotides, the CDR3 is TGTGCCAGCAAGATACCCAGCGGCAATACGCAGTATTTT.

This clonotype was counted a few times. Its ends do not fully match the called genes, so a read error is possible. The chain links TRBV6-2 or TRBV6-3 to TRBJ2-3, with D possibly being TRBD2 (6 bases). Germline CDR1 reads MNHEY; CDR2 reads SVGEGT. The CDR3 totals 11 residues. The CDR3 loop is CASSNRDSGDF. For the CDR3, the DNA is TGTGCCAGCAGTAACCGGGACTCAGGAGATTTT.

This clonotype was seen only a few times. V gene TRBV28 combines with J gene TRBJ2-1; unclear D gene. This CDR3 contains 13 residues. The germline V and J ends were trimmed by 7 bases and 0 bases, with 7 bases remaining between them. The V gene's germline CDR1 is MDHEN and CDR2 SYDVKM. This chain's CDR3 is CASTRFSYNEQFF. In DNA, the CDR3 is TGTGCCAGCACTCGGTTCTCCTACAATGAGCAGTTCTTC.

The rearrangement uses TRBV7-8 and TRBJ2-7; D call uncertain. V was clipped by 1 base and J by 0 bases, with 10 bases between them. The CDR3 covers 15 residues. Germline CDR1 SGHVS, CDR2 FQNEAQ. CDR3 loop: CASSLVDASSYEQYF. CDR3 nucleotides: TGTGCCAGCAGCTTAGTAGACGCAAGCTCCTACGAGCAGTACTTC.

The chain joins TRBV7-9 to TRBJ2-3; TRBD2 matches at 8 bases. The junction had 9 bases not matched to a gene; V was cut back by 8 bases and J by 2 bases. The CDR3 totals 15 residues. Germline CDR1 is SEHNR and CDR2 is FQNEAQ (reference sequence). The CDR3 region has the DNA TGTGCCAGCGTCAGGACTAGCCGAACCACAGATACGCAGTATTTT. Its translation: CASVRTSRTTDTQYF. The variable domain in full, with the rest retrieved from reference TRBV7-9 and TRBJ2-3, is DTGVSQNPRHKITKRGQNVTFRCDPISEHNRLYWYRQTLGQGPEFLTYFQNEAQLEKSRLLSDRFSAERPKGSFSTLEIQRTEQGDSAMYLCASVRTSRTTDTQYFGPGTRLTVL.

The gene calls are TRBV28 and TRBJ2-5, with D possibly being TRBD2 (6 bases). The CDR3 totals 14 residues. The V end was cut by 5 bases, the J end by 7 bases, with 17 bases between. The germline gives CDR1 MDHEN, CDR2 SYDVKM. The CDR3 DNA is TGTGCCAGCAGTCCTACGGGGGTCGTACGGACCCAGTACTTC. Protein: CASSPTGVVRTQYF.

The rearrangement uses TRBV18 and TRBJ1-2, with 7 positions matching TRBD1. CDR1 KGHSH and CDR2 LQKENI come from the germline V gene. Trimming at V came to 4 bases and at J to 2 bases, leaving 13 bases not matched to a gene. The CDR3 is made up of 17 amino acids. The CDR3 DNA reads TGTGCCAGCTCACGCTATAGACAGGGATGGATGAACTATGGCTACACCTTC. Translation: CASSRYRQGWMNYGYTF.

The chain recombines TRBV10-3 with TRBJ2-3, with D perhaps assigned TRBD1 or TRBD2 (5 bases each). Germline CDR1 is ENHRY and CDR2 is SYGVKD. V lost 0 bases, J lost 5 bases, and 12 bases lay in between. The CDR3 loop spans 15 amino acids. CDR3 DNA sequence: TGTGCCATCAGTGAGTCGGGGCTTGCGGGAGATACGCAGTATTTT. Translating it yields CAISESGLAGDTQYF.

Only a few counts were recorded for this clonotype. This chain uses TRBV28 with TRBJ1-1; D is unclear. The germline CDR1 and CDR2 sequences are MDHEN and SYDVKM. The CDR3 loop spans 18 amino acids. V was trimmed by 3 bases and J by 0 bases, leaving 20 bases between them. The CDR3 bases are TGTGCCAGCAGTTTCCTGGGTTCGGGAGTGGGAATGAACACTGAAGCTTTCTTT. It specifies CASSFLGSGVGMNTEAFF.

This clonotype was detected many times. The chain combines TRBV29-1 with TRBJ1-2; 7 bases match TRBD1. Germline V gene data show CDR1 as SQVTM and CDR2 as ANQGSEA. The J segment lost 8 bases and the V segment lost 6 bases, leaving 9 bases of the junction unmatched. This CDR3 has 12 amino acids. The DNA of the CDR3 is TGCAGCGTCGGGACAGCCCGTCGGGGCTACACCTTC. This encodes CSVGTARRGYTF.

In the case of this clonotype: The CDR3 end shows no conserved phenylalanine or tryptophan, and so a read error is likely. No DNA is shown, since the ends of the CDR3 on it are uncertain; the CDR3 is the one TCRdb lists. The J gene is TRBJ2-7, the V gene TRBV11-2; the tabulated D call, TRBD2, remains unverified against the DNA. From its first to its last residue, the CDR3 has 14 amino acids. Germline V gene data show CDR1 as SGHAT and CDR2 as FQNNGV. The CDR3 is CASRSGTSGTNADL.

This clonotype was observed a handful of times. The chain is built from TRBV7-8 and TRBJ2-1; TRBD2 agrees at 9 bases. The V gene's germline CDR1 is SGHVS and CDR2 FQNEAQ. V lost 5 bases to trimming and J lost 3 bases; unmatched junction nucleotides: 8. The CDR3 covers 16 residues. The CDR3 coding sequence is TGTGCCAGCAGCACGCTAGCGGGATGGGACTACAATGAGCAGTTCTTC. Translated: CASSTLAGWDYNEQFF.

This clonotype was seen many times. The DNA of the CDR3 is TGTGCCATCAGTGGGGGCGTGTACGAGCAGTACTTC. Its translation: CAISGGVYEQYF. The chain carries TRBV10-3 and TRBJ2-7, with D possibly matching TRBD1 (5 bases). This CDR3 has 12 residues. Trimming shortened V by 4 bases and J by 4 bases, and 8 bases separated the two germline ends. CDR1 is ENHRY, CDR2 SYGVKD, per germline.

The J gene is TRBJ2-3, the V gene TRBV6-1; D gene unclear. The CDR3 length is 14 residues. Germline V lookup: CDR1 MNHNS, CDR2 SASEGT. V was trimmed by 0 bases and J by 4 bases, leaving 8 bases between them. The CDR3 DNA is TGTGCCAGCAGTGAAGCTCCGGCGGCAGATACGCAGTATTTT. It encodes CASSEAPAADTQYF.

V and J are TRBV12-5 and TRBJ2-3; possibly TRBD2 for D (6 bases). Trimming pared 6 bases from V and 3 bases from J, leaving 16 bases between. The length of the CDR3 is 15 residues. The germline V gene has CDR1 LGHNT and CDR2 FRNRAP. CDR3 in amino acids: CASGRGAGRTDTQYF. CDR3 bases: TGTGCTAGTGGAAGAGGGGCAGGGAGGACAGATACGCAGTATTTT.

The V call is TRBV6-6, the J call TRBJ1-1; D is undetermined. The germline V gene encodes CDR1 MNHNY and CDR2 SVGAGI (reference sequence). The CDR3 has 13 residues. The V end lost 7 bases, the J end lost 1 base, and 10 bases lay between the germline ends. In DNA form, the CDR3 reads TGTGCCAGCACCTCTTCGGGGAACACTGAAGCTTTCTTT. Translated: CASTSSGNTEAFF.

DNA of the CDR3: TGTGCCAGCAGTTTATCGTGGGCAAACTATGGCTACACCTTC. This translates into CASSLSWANYGYTF. This chain connects TRBV27 to TRBJ1-2; D is undetermined. V gave up 0 bases and J gave up 2 bases, with 7 bases separating them. This CDR3 has 14 amino acids. Germline values: CDR1 MNHEY, CDR2 SMNVEV (reference sequence).

In its sample, this clonotype was seen a few times. The chain combines TRBV7-2 with TRBJ2-3; no clear D. The V end lost 0 bases, the J end lost 3 bases, and 10 bases lay between the germline ends. The CDR3 is made up of 15 amino acids. From germline, CDR1 is SGHTA and CDR2 FQGNSA. Here the CDR3 reads CASSLAGRKTDTQYF. DNA of the CDR3: TGTGCCAGCAGCTTAGCTGGGCGGAAGACAGATACGCAGTATTTT. Complete variable domain (other parts from reference TRBV7-2 and TRBJ2-3): GAGVSQSPSNKVTEKGKDVELRCDPISGHTALYWYRQSLGQGLEFLIYFQGNSAPDKSGLPSDRFSAERTGGSVSTLTIQRTQQEDSAVYLCASSLAGRKTDTQYFGPGTRLTVL.

The gene calls are TRBV7-8 and TRBJ1-4, with D perhaps matching TRBD1 (5 bases). Germline loops: CDR1 SGHVS, CDR2 FQNEAQ. Trimming removed 5 bases from V and 8 bases from J, with 12 bases in between. This CDR3 contains 13 residues. CDR3 amino acids: CASSTRAREKLFF. The CDR3 coding sequence is TGTGCCAGCAGCACCAGGGCGAGGGAAAAACTGTTTTTT.

This clonotype was observed a handful of times. V is TRBV12-3 or TRBV12-4 and J is TRBJ1-4; no clear D. This CDR3 contains 15 residues. The germline V and J ends were trimmed by 7 bases and 2 bases, with 14 bases remaining between them. As DNA, the CDR3 is TGTGCCAGCACCCCTCGGGCCGCCACTAATGAAAAACTGTTTTTT. Its translation is CASTPRAATNEKLFF.